One sample yielded the 7 T cell receptor beta chains listed below, sequenced in a study of blood T cell repertoires in COVID-19. Using immunoSEQ multiplex PCR, the repertoire was profiled, and TCRdb retains in-frame clones only, with some absent. Of approximately 250,000 clones listed, about 87% are singletons. Sequenced material: peripheral blood. The origin of the receptors is a woman in her seventies with COVID-19, enrolled during active disease.

Here the CDR3 reads CASGELQATQYF. The CDR3 bases are TGTGCCAGCGGTGAGCTTCAAGCTACGCAGTATTTT. This chain connects TRBV28 to TRBJ2-3; D not certain. Germline assignment: CDR1 MDHEN and CDR2 SYDVKM. This CDR3 contains 12 residues. V lost 8 bases and J lost 8, with 14 bases in between.

The genes are TRBV11-2 and TRBJ2-7, with a weak D call TRBD1 (5 bases). CDR3 size: 15 residues. V was pared by 6 bases and J by 2 bases, with 17 bases between. Germline V lookup: CDR1 SGHAT, CDR2 FQNNGV. Here the CDR3 DNA reads TGTGCCAGCAGAAAGACAGCGAATCCCACCTACGAGCAGTACTTC. Translation gives CASRKTANPTYEQYF.

V gene TRBV19 combines with J gene TRBJ1-4; the D gene is possibly TRBD1 (5 bases). The CDR3 consists of 19 residues. Germline V gene data show CDR1 as LNHDA and CDR2 as SQIVND (reference sequence). The CDR3 nucleotides are TGTGTCGAGGGAGGATGTTGGGGACGTTTCTACCCAGGCGGTGAAAAACTGTTTTTT. It translates to CVEGGCWGRFYPGGEKLFF.

The V and J genes are TRBV2 and TRBJ1-2, with D tentatively TRBD1 (5 bases). Germline CDR1 reads SNHLY; CDR2 reads FYNNEI. The CDR3 length is 13 residues. The germline V and J ends were trimmed by 6 bases and 8 bases, with 16 bases remaining between them. Here the CDR3 reads CASRVTASYGYTF. CDR3 nucleotide sequence: TGTGCCAGCAGGGTGACAGCCTCCTACGGCTACACCTTC.

The rearrangement links TRBV9 to TRBJ1-3; 7 bases line up with TRBD1. The V segment lost 1 base and the J segment 8 bases; nucleotides outside the gene matches: 6. CDR1 and CDR2 (germline): SGDLS, YYNGEE. The CDR3 length is 14 residues. CDR3 sequence (DNA): TGTGCCAGCAGCGTACGACAGGGAGGAGACACCATATATTTT. It is translated as CASSVRQGGDTIYF.

In its sample, this clone was seen once. CDR3 region: CASSLTGKAFF. DNA of the CDR3: TGCGCCAGCAGCTTGACGGGGAAAGCTTTCTTT. V usage is TRBV5-1 and J usage is TRBJ1-1; D gene uncertain. The V and J ends lost 1 base and 9 bases respectively, with 7 bases between them. The CDR3 is made up of 11 amino acids. Germline V gene data show CDR1 as SGHRS and CDR2 as YFSETQ.

The rearrangement joins TRBV30 to TRBJ2-7, with D possibly matching TRBD2 (6 bases). This CDR3 has 12 residues. Germline lookup yields CDR1 GTSNPN and CDR2 SVGIG (reference sequence). V was pared by 3 bases and J by 2 bases, with 8 bases between. CDR3 sequence: CAWRRETYEQYF. DNA for the CDR3: TGTGCCTGGAGACGGGAGACCTACGAGCAGTACTTC. The whole variable domain, remainder taken from reference TRBV30 and TRBJ2-7, is SQTIHQWPATLVQPVGSPLSLECTVEGTSNPNLYWYRQAAGRGLQLLFYSVGIGQISSEVPQNLSASRPQDRQFILSSKKLLLSDSGFYLCAWRRETYEQYFGPGTRLTVT.